What follows are 14 T cell receptor beta chains derived from one specimen sequenced in a study of OX40 agonist ivuxolimab in advanced cancers. The data were produced by immunoSEQ multiplex PCR, yet TCRdb's version contains in-frame clones alone and is incomplete. The sample comprises tens of thousands of clones, roughly 80% of which are singletons, and around 1.6% rests with the top ten. The sequencing used CD4+ or CD8+ T cells sorted from blood, collected in a trial of the OX40 agonist ivuxolimab. The receptor source for this set is an adult with an advanced solid tumor such as melanoma, head and neck, liver or kidney cancer.

The V call is TRBV5-1, the J call TRBJ2-2; no definite D call. Germline V gene sequence: CDR1 SGHRS, CDR2 YFSETQ. This CDR3 contains 13 residues. V was clipped by 4 bases and J by 5 bases, with 9 bases between them. The CDR3: CASSVDSTGELFF. The CDR3 coding sequence is TGCGCCAGCAGCGTTGACTCGACCGGGGAGCTGTTTTTT.

This sequence joins TRBV5-4 and TRBJ1-2; D perhaps matches TRBD1 (6 bases). Between the trimmed V and J ends, which lost 0 bases and 2 bases, there was a span of 11 bases. CDR1 is SGHNT and CDR2 is YYREEE in the germline V gene (reference sequence). This CDR3 spans 15 amino acids. Here the CDR3 reads CASSLAWTVNYGYTF. The DNA of the CDR3 is TGTGCCAGCAGCTTGGCTTGGACAGTCAACTATGGCTACACCTTC.

The chain has TRBV28 and TRBJ2-6, with 7 bases that match TRBD1. V lost 3 bases, J lost 1 base, and 6 bases stayed unmatched. The CDR3 is 17 amino acids. The V gene's germline CDR1 is MDHEN and CDR2 SYDVKM. The CDR3 spells CASSFRTGKSGANVLTF. The CDR3 nucleotides are TGTGCCAGCAGTTTTCGGACAGGAAAATCTGGGGCCAACGTCCTGACTTTC.

The V call is TRBV28, the J call TRBJ1-2; no clear D gene. With 6 bases removed from V and 7 bases from J, the gap between germline ends came to 12 bases. The CDR3 loop spans 12 amino acids. Germline CDR1 reads MDHEN; CDR2 reads SYDVKM. The DNA for the CDR3 is TGTGCCAGCAGACTAAATACGGGTGGCTACACCTTC. This translates into CASRLNTGGYTF.

CDR3 DNA sequence: TGTGCCAGCAAGGAAGGGGGGGAGACCCAGTACTTC. It is translated as CASKEGGETQYF. This chain connects TRBV2 to TRBJ2-5; tentatively, D is TRBD1 or TRBD2 (6 bases each). The CDR3 has 12 residues. With 7 bases removed from V and 5 bases from J, the gap between germline ends came to 11 bases. The V gene's germline CDR1 is SNHLY and CDR2 FYNNEI. Supplemented by reference TRBV2 and TRBJ2-5, the full variable domain reads EPEVTQTPSHQVTQMGQEVILRCVPISNHLYFYWYRQILGQKVEFLVSFYNNEISEKSEIFDDQFSVERPDGSNFTLKIRSTKLEDSAMYFCASKEGGETQYFGPGTRLLVL.

This rearrangement joins TRBV5-1 to TRBJ2-7; D is undetermined. The ends were cut back, 4 bases at V and 0 bases at J, with 8 bases in the middle. In germline, CDR1 is SGHRS, CDR2 YFSETQ. The CDR3 is 13 amino acids. CDR3: CASSPGVSYEQYF. The CDR3 DNA reads TGCGCCAGCAGCCCGGGTGTCTCCTACGAGCAGTACTTC.

This chain joins TRBV9 and TRBJ2-7, with TRBD1 matching 11 bases. V gave up 3 bases and J gave up 7 bases; unmatched junction bases: 6. CDR3 size: 14 residues. Per germline, CDR1 SGDLS and CDR2 YYNGEE. The CDR3 bases are TGTGCCAGCAGCGGCCCGGACAGGGGGCGGGAGCAGTACTTC. Its translation is CASSGPDRGREQYF.

This chain connects TRBV28 to TRBJ1-4; no reliable D call. Germline CDR1 reads MDHEN; CDR2 reads SYDVKM. This CDR3 has 14 residues. V was trimmed by 5 bases and J by 3 bases, leaving 10 bases between them. This CDR3 is CASSDDGPNEKLFF. The CDR3 DNA is TGTGCCAGCAGTGACGACGGACCTAATGAAAAACTGTTTTTT.

J is TRBJ1-5 and V is TRBV6-1, with TRBD1 as a possible D gene (5 bases). V was pared by 11 bases and J by 6 bases, with 11 bases between. The germline gives CDR1 MNHNS, CDR2 SASEGT. The CDR3 spans 11 residues. The CDR3 nucleotides are TGTGCCGTCACCGGGGGTCAGCCCCAGCATTTT. Residues: CAVTGGQPQHF.

The V and J genes are TRBV30 and TRBJ1-3; tentative D call: TRBD1 (5 bases). Germline V CDR1 and CDR2: GTSNPN, SVGIG (reference sequence). V lost 2 bases to trimming and J lost 0 bases, with 11 bases between them. The CDR3 length is 15 residues. In DNA form, the CDR3 reads TGTGCCTGGAGTCGGTTAGGGGCCTCTGGAAACACCATATATTTT. It yields the protein CAWSRLGASGNTIYF.

The chain recombines TRBV19 with TRBJ1-2; TRBD1 is a possible D gene (5 bases). Germline CDR1 reads LNHDA; CDR2 reads SQIVND (reference sequence). This CDR3 has 15 amino acids. V lost 7 bases, J lost 4 bases, and 19 bases lay in between. The CDR3 region has the DNA TGTGCCAGTACCATATCCGCAGGGATCGGCTATGGCTACACCTTC. Residues: CASTISAGIGYGYTF.

The chain has TRBV5-1 and TRBJ2-7; possible D gene TRBD1, 6 bases. In germline, CDR1 is SGHRS, CDR2 YFSETQ. V was trimmed by 4 bases and J by 5 bases, leaving 19 bases between them. The CDR3 runs to 15 residues. CDR3 nucleotide sequence: TGCGCCAGCAGCATTCGGGACAATGTCCGAGACGAGCAGTACTTC. This translates into CASSIRDNVRDEQYF.

V and J are TRBV5-1 and TRBJ2-7; no reliable D call. The germline V gene has CDR1 SGHRS and CDR2 YFSETQ. The CDR3 length is 14 residues. Trimming cost V 2 bases and J 5 bases, with 14 bases left between them. Written as DNA, the CDR3 is TGCGCCAGCAGCTTTTCCGGGCCCCCTAACGAGCAGTACTTC. Protein product: CASSFSGPPNEQYF.

V usage is TRBV19 and J usage is TRBJ2-1, with D perhaps matching TRBD1 (6 bases). V was trimmed by 6 bases and J by 9 bases, leaving 12 bases between them. This CDR3 is 12 amino acids long. The germline V gene encodes CDR1 LNHDA and CDR2 SQIVND (reference sequence). The CDR3 DNA reads TGTGCCAGTAGACCCCTAGGGGGTGAGCAGTTCTTC. Amino acids: CASRPLGGEQFF.